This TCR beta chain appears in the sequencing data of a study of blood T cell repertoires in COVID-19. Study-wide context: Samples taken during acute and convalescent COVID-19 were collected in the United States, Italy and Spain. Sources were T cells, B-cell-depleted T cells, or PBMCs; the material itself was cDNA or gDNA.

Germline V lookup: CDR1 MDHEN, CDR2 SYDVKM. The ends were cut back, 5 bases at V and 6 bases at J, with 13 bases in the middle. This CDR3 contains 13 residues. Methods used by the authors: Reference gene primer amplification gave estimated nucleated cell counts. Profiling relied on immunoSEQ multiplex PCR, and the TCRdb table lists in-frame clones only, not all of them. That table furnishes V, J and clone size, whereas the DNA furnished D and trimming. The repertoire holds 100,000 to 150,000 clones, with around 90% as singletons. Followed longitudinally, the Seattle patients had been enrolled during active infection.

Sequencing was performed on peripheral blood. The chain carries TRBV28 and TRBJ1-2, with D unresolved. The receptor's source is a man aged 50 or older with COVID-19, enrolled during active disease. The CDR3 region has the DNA TGTGCCAGCAGTCTAAGACCGGGAGATGGCTACACCTTC. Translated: CASSLRPGDGYTF.